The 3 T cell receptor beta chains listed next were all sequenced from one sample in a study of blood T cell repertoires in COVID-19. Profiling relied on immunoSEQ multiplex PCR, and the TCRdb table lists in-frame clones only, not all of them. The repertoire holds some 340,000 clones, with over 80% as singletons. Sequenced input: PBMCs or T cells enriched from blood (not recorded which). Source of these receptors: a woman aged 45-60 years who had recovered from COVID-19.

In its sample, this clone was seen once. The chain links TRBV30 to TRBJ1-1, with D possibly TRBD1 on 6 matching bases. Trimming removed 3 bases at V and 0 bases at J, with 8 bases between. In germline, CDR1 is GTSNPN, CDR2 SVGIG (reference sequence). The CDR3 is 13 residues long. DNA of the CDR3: TGTGCCTGGAGGGGGGCGGTGAACACTGAAGCTTTCTTT. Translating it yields CAWRGAVNTEAFF.

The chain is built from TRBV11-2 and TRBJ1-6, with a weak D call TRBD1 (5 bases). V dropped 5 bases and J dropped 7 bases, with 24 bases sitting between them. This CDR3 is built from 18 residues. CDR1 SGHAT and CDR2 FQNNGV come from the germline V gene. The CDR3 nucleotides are TGTGCCAGCAGCAAACGGAGCCTCGTGGACATGATAAATTCACCCCTCCACTTT. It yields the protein CASSKRSLVDMINSPLHF.

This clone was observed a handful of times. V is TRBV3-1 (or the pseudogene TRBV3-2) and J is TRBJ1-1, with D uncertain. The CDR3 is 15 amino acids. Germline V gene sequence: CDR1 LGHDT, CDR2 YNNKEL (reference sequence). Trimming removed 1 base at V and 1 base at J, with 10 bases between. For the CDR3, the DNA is TGTGCCAGCAGCCAAGGTTGGGCGGGGAACACTGAAGCTTTCTTT. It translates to CASSQGWAGNTEAFF.